These 8 T cell receptor beta chains came from one sample sequenced in a study of blood T cell repertoires in COVID-19. Method: immunoSEQ multiplex PCR; TCRdb's copy keeps in-frame clones and lacks some. The table has about 210,000 clones, approximately 80% seen once. Sequencing was done on a sample of peripheral blood. These receptors were taken from a human donor in a cohort sampled during active COVID-19.

CDR3 region: CASSPAPSLRDEQFF. The CDR3 DNA follows: TGTGCCAGCAGCCCCGCCCCTTCCCTCAGGGATGAGCAGTTCTTC. The chain links TRBV28 to TRBJ2-1; weak D call: TRBD1 (5 bases). Germline CDR1 MDHEN, CDR2 SYDVKM. The length of the CDR3 is 15 residues. V was trimmed by 6 bases and J by 8 bases, leaving 20 bases between them.

The genes are TRBV25-1 and TRBJ1-3, with 10 bases fitting TRBD1. Germline loops: CDR1 MGHDK, CDR2 SYGVNS. CDR3 length equals 16 residues. V gave up 2 bases and J gave up 5 bases; unmatched junction bases: 6. CDR3 sequence reads: CASSETGQGWRNTIYF. As DNA, the CDR3 is TGTGCCAGCAGTGAAACGGGACAGGGGTGGAGAAACACCATATATTTT.

The chain uses TRBV15 and TRBJ2-3; tentative D call: TRBD2 (7 bases). V lost 5 bases to trimming and J lost 4 bases, with 16 bases between them. Germline-derived CDR1 and CDR2 are LNHNV and YYDKDF (reference sequence). The length of the CDR3 is 15 residues. The DNA for the CDR3 is TGTGCCACCAGCGGTATGAGGGGGGGGCCAGATACGCAGTATTTT. This sequence encodes CATSGMRGGPDTQYF. Filled out from reference TRBV15 and TRBJ2-3, the complete variable domain reads DAMVIQNPRYQVTQFGKPVTLSCSQTLNHNVMYWYQQKSSQAPKLLFHYYDKDFNNEADTPDNFQSRRPNTSFCFLDIRSPGLGDTAMYLCATSGMRGGPDTQYFGPGTRLTVL.

This clone is a singleton in its sample. The V call is TRBV28, the J call TRBJ1-2, with D maybe TRBD1 (5 bases). V was cut by 4 bases and J by 8 bases, with 11 bases left in between. The CDR3 has 12 residues. Germline CDR1 reads MDHEN; CDR2 reads SYDVKM. The CDR3, as DNA: TGTGCCAGCAGTTCCGGGGGGGAAGGCTACACCTTC. It yields the protein CASSSGGEGYTF.

V and J are TRBV27 and TRBJ2-7, with 7 bases fitting TRBD1. Germline V gives CDR1 MNHEY, CDR2 SMNVEV (reference sequence). Losses at the gene ends were 4 bases for V and 2 bases for J; bases not matched to a gene: 8. This CDR3 comprises 15 residues. CDR3 in DNA: TGTGCCAGCAGTTATTACAGGGGCTCCCCCTACGAGCAGTACTTC. Amino acids: CASSYYRGSPYEQYF.

The chain links TRBV6-5 to TRBJ1-2; perhaps TRBD1 as D (5 bases). The CDR3 has 13 amino acids. CDR1 is MNHEY and CDR2 is SVGAGI in the germline V gene. V was clipped by 6 bases and J by 6 bases, with 14 bases between them. The CDR3 sequence is CASRRGTDHGYTF. DNA of the CDR3: TGTGCCAGCAGACGGGGGACGGACCATGGCTACACCTTC.

The V call is TRBV9, the J call TRBJ1-2, with 10 bases identical to TRBD1. V gave up 1 base and J gave up 4 bases; unmatched junction bases: 10. The germline V gene encodes CDR1 SGDLS and CDR2 YYNGEE. The CDR3 covers 17 residues. The CDR3 sequence is CASSVPRTGTGAYGYTF. The DNA for the CDR3 is TGTGCCAGCAGCGTACCACGTACCGGGACAGGGGCCTATGGCTACACCTTC.

V usage is TRBV10-3 and J usage is TRBJ2-7, with 11 bases that match TRBD2. In germline, CDR1 is ENHRY, CDR2 SYGVKD. With 4 bases clipped from V and 3 bases from J, the junction kept 2 bases outside the gene matches. This CDR3 is 14 amino acids long. CDR3 region: CAISVTSGGYEQYF. The CDR3 coding sequence is TGTGCCATCAGTGTAACTAGCGGGGGCTACGAGCAGTACTTC.